These 31 T cell receptor beta chains share one sample of origin, sequenced in a study of blood T cell repertoires in COVID-19. Using immunoSEQ multiplex PCR, the repertoire was profiled, and TCRdb retains in-frame clones only, with some absent. The sample holds about 200,000 clones, roughly nine tenths seen once. The specimen was PBMCs or T cells enriched from blood (not recorded which). The receptors originated from a woman aged 40 to 50 in a cohort exposed to, infected with or recovered from COVID-19 (not recorded which).

V is TRBV4-1 and J is TRBJ1-3, with 7 bases lining up with TRBD1. With 3 bases clipped from V and 4 bases from J, the junction kept 3 bases outside the gene matches. The length of the CDR3 is 14 residues. Germline values: CDR1 MGHRA, CDR2 YSYEKL. CDR3 in DNA: TGCGCCAGCAGCCAGACAGGGCTAGGAAACACCATATATTTT. Protein sequence: CASSQTGLGNTIYF.

This chain links TRBV14 with TRBJ1-6; TRBD1 might be the D (5 bases). The germline V gene encodes CDR1 SGHDN and CDR2 FVKESK. The CDR3 length is 16 residues. The V and J ends lost 2 bases and 7 bases respectively, with 15 bases between them. CDR3 sequence (DNA): TGTGCCAGCAGCCAAAGACTAGGACACCTAAATTCACCCCTCCACTTT. Amino acid sequence: CASSQRLGHLNSPLHF.

The J gene is TRBJ2-5, the V gene TRBV6-5; no definite D call. Trimming cost V 6 bases and J 2 bases, with 13 bases left between them. CDR3 size: 14 residues. Germline V gives CDR1 MNHEY, CDR2 SVGAGI. CDR3 loop: CASSRNGPQETQYF. CDR3 sequence (DNA): TGTGCCAGCAGCCGTAATGGCCCGCAAGAGACCCAGTACTTC.

The chain carries TRBV6-5 and TRBJ2-7; TRBD1 aligns across 7 bases. CDR1 is MNHEY and CDR2 is SVGAGI in the germline V gene. V was clipped by 2 bases and J by 0 bases; unmatched bases: 7. The CDR3 covers 16 residues. The chain's CDR3 is CASSYRSDRASYEQYF. CDR3 DNA: TGTGCCAGCAGTTACCGGTCCGACAGGGCCTCCTACGAGCAGTACTTC.

V and J are TRBV5-1 and TRBJ1-5, with D possibly matching TRBD1 (5 bases). V gave up 4 bases and J gave up 0 bases, with 11 bases separating them. The CDR3 extends over 15 amino acids. Germline CDR1 reads SGHRS; CDR2 reads YFSETQ. CDR3 sequence reads: CASSIREHSNQPQHF. The DNA for the CDR3 is TGCGCCAGCAGCATCAGGGAACATAGCAATCAGCCCCAGCATTTT. The full variable domain, its missing parts supplied by reference TRBV5-1 and TRBJ1-5, is KAGVTQTPRYLIKTRGQQVTLSCSPISGHRSVSWYQQTPGQGLQFLFEYFSETQRNKGNFPGRFSGRQFSNSRSEMNVSTLELGDSALYLCASSIREHSNQPQHFGDGTRLSIL.

The V call is TRBV7-2, the J call TRBJ2-4; D is uncertain. The CDR3 covers 16 residues. The V end lost 5 bases, the J end lost 2 bases, and 16 bases lay between the germline ends. Germline-derived CDR1 and CDR2 are SGHTA and FQGNSA. The CDR3 DNA follows: TGTGCCAGCAGCCTAATACGTCGAAGCTCCAAAAACATTCAGTACTTC. Translation: CASSLIRRSSKNIQYF. Using reference TRBV7-2 and TRBJ2-4 for the parts outside the CDR3, the full variable domain is GAGVSQSPSNKVTEKGKDVELRCDPISGHTALYWYRQSLGQGLEFLIYFQGNSAPDKSGLPSDRFSAERTGGSVSTLTIQRTQQEDSAVYLCASSLIRRSSKNIQYFGAGTRLSVL.

The chain uses TRBV29-1 and TRBJ1-4; D is possibly TRBD1 (6 bases). Germline loops: CDR1 SQVTM, CDR2 ANQGSEA. The V end was cut by 3 bases, the J end by 7 bases, with 12 bases between. The CDR3 is 13 amino acids. This CDR3 is CSVDGGAGEKLFF. DNA for the CDR3: TGCAGCGTTGATGGGGGGGCGGGTGAAAAACTGTTTTTT.

This clone has a handful of counts. The chain recombines TRBV4-1 with TRBJ1-5; tentatively, D is TRBD1 (5 bases). The CDR3 totals 18 residues. V lost 0 bases and J lost 2, with 17 bases in between. Germline CDR1 reads MGHRA; CDR2 reads YSYEKL. The CDR3 region has the DNA TGCGCCAGCAGCCAAGAGTTCGGGGGGGAACGGGGCAATCAGCCCCAGCATTTT. Translating gives CASSQEFGGERGNQPQHF.

This chain links TRBV5-6 with TRBJ1-5; a weak D match, TRBD1 (5 bases). CDR1 is SGHDT, CDR2 YYEEEE, per germline. This CDR3 spans 13 amino acids. Trimming shortened V by 3 bases and J by 6 bases, and 10 bases separated the two germline ends. CDR3 nucleotides: TGTGCCAGCAGCTGGGGGGGGAGTCAGCCCCAGCATTTT. Translation: CASSWGGSQPQHF.

The J gene is TRBJ2-1, the V gene TRBV7-9, with 11 bases lining up with TRBD2. This CDR3 is built from 17 residues. Unmatched junction bases numbered 12, after V lost 5 bases and J lost 6 bases. Germline CDR1 is SEHNR and CDR2 is FQNEAQ (reference sequence). This CDR3 is CASSPGTSGSWSNEQFF. The CDR3 DNA reads as TGTGCCAGCAGCCCCGGGACTAGCGGCTCCTGGAGCAATGAGCAGTTCTTC.

The V gene is TRBV13, the J gene TRBJ1-2; 10 bases fit TRBD1. Germline V gene sequence: CDR1 PRHDT, CDR2 FYEKMQ (reference sequence). The CDR3 consists of 14 residues. V shed 5 bases, J shed 4 bases, and the junction held 4 bases outside the gene matches. The CDR3 DNA reads as TGTGCCAGCAGCGGGGACAGGGGTGGCTATGGCTACACCTTC. It specifies CASSGDRGGYGYTF. Full variable domain (remainder filled in from reference TRBV13 and TRBJ1-2): AAGVIQSPRHLIKEKRETATLKCYPIPRHDTVYWYQQGPGQDPQFLISFYEKMQSDKGSIPDRFSAQQFSDYHSELNMSSLELGDSALYFCASSGDRGGYGYTFGSGTRLTVV.

The chain couples TRBV13 to TRBJ2-2; TRBD2 is a possible D gene (5 bases). The CDR3 is 18 amino acids. Looked up from germline, CDR1 is PRHDT and CDR2 is FYEKMQ (reference sequence). V shed 0 bases and J shed 1 base, with 15 bases lying between them. As DNA, the CDR3 is TGTGCCAGCAGCTTAGGGAGGGTATTGGGAAAGAACACCGGGGAGCTGTTTTTT. Protein: CASSLGRVLGKNTGELFF.

V is TRBV15 and J is TRBJ2-1; D ambiguous. The germline V gene has CDR1 LNHNV and CDR2 YYDKDF (reference sequence). V was pared by 0 bases and J by 4 bases, with 10 bases between. The CDR3 totals 15 residues. CDR3 sequence (DNA): TGTGCCACCAGCAGAGAAGCGTCGATTTACAATGAGCAGTTCTTC. Amino acids: CATSREASIYNEQFF.

The gene calls are TRBV4-1 and TRBJ2-7, with D possibly matching TRBD1 (5 bases). The CDR3 extends over 16 amino acids. V shed 1 base and J shed 3 bases, with 16 bases lying between them. CDR1 is MGHRA, CDR2 YSYEKL, per germline. CDR3 sequence reads: CASSQAVRESYYEQYF. CDR3 bases: TGCGCCAGCAGCCAAGCGGTCAGGGAAAGCTACTACGAGCAGTACTTC.

This chain joins TRBV24-1 and TRBJ2-1, with 12 bases identical to TRBD2. Germline assignment: CDR1 KGHDR and CDR2 SFDVKD. With V trimmed by 3 bases and J by 5 bases, 13 bases remained unmatched. This CDR3 is 19 amino acids long. Here the CDR3 reads CATSDPTETLAGGDNEQFF. The CDR3 DNA is TGTGCCACCAGTGATCCGACAGAGACCCTAGCGGGAGGGGACAATGAGCAGTTCTTC.

The chain is built from TRBV5-1 and TRBJ2-2; the D is unclear. Deletions cut 0 bases from V and 3 bases from J, with 12 bases between. The germline gives CDR1 SGHRS, CDR2 YFSETQ. CDR3 size: 16 residues. The DNA for the CDR3 is TGCGCCAGCAGCTTGGCAGCCAAGCGAGACACCGGGGAGCTGTTTTTT. Translating it yields CASSLAAKRDTGELFF.

The chain has TRBV28 and TRBJ1-1, with D possibly matching TRBD1 (6 bases). Germline V gene data show CDR1 as MDHEN and CDR2 as SYDVKM. The V end lost 6 bases, the J end lost 1 base, and 12 bases lay between the germline ends. This CDR3 contains 14 residues. CDR3 nucleotide sequence: TGTGCCAGCAGCCCAGGGACATCGAACACTGAAGCTTTCTTT. This sequence encodes CASSPGTSNTEAFF.

The chain recombines TRBV6-5 with TRBJ1-2, with 7 bases matching TRBD1. V was pared by 4 bases and J by 2 bases, with 4 bases of the junction left unmatched. The germline V gene encodes CDR1 MNHEY and CDR2 SVGAGI. The CDR3 contains 14 residues. The CDR3, as DNA: TGTGCCAGCAGTTCGGGCAGGGGGAACTATGGCTACACCTTC. The encoded protein is CASSSGRGNYGYTF.

The chain employs TRBV10-3 and TRBJ2-7; weak D call: TRBD2 (6 bases). This CDR3 spans 15 amino acids. Germline V gene sequence: CDR1 ENHRY, CDR2 SYGVKD. V lost 6 bases and J 6 bases, leaving 21 bases between the germline ends. CDR3 bases: TGTGCCATCAGGGTTAAGGAGGGAGGCCTCGGCGAGCAGTACTTC. The encoded protein is CAIRVKEGGLGEQYF.

The rearrangement uses TRBV7-7 and TRBJ2-3, with unresolved D. V shed 1 base and J shed 2 bases, with 13 bases lying between them. CDR3 size: 16 residues. The germline V gene encodes CDR1 SSHAT and CDR2 FNYEAQ (reference sequence). In DNA, the CDR3 is TGTGCCAGCAGCTTAGGTACCAGCGCCCCCACAGATACGCAGTATTTT. Translated: CASSLGTSAPTDTQYF. The variable domain in full, with the rest retrieved from reference TRBV7-7 and TRBJ2-3, is GAGVSQSPRYKVTKRGQDVTLRCDPISSHATLYWYQQALGQGPEFLTYFNYEAQPDKSGLPSDRFSAERPEGSISTLTIQRTEQRDSAMYRCASSLGTSAPTDTQYFGPGTRLTVL.

The J gene is TRBJ2-3, the V gene TRBV28; perhaps TRBD1 as D (5 bases). CDR3 size: 16 residues. Germline V lookup: CDR1 MDHEN, CDR2 SYDVKM. Trimming left V 8 bases short and J 2 bases short, with 20 bases between. This chain's CDR3 is CASPPPGARSTDTQYF. DNA for the CDR3: TGTGCCAGCCCACCCCCTGGGGCTCGTTCCACAGATACGCAGTATTTT.

There are a few counts of this clone. The chain combines TRBV7-8 with TRBJ2-7; 12 bases map to TRBD2. The V gene end was trimmed by 3 bases and the J gene end by 7 bases; junction bases not matched to a gene: 13. Germline V lookup: CDR1 SGHVS, CDR2 FQNEAQ. CDR3 length equals 17 residues. CDR3 sequence reads: CASSFRTSGTTYREQYF. The CDR3 nucleotides read TGTGCCAGCAGCTTCCGGACTAGCGGGACCACCTACAGGGAGCAGTACTTC.

With regard to this clone: Other DNA sequences in this specimen translate into the identical CDR3. The chain carries TRBV9 and TRBJ1-2; D call uncertain. CDR1 and CDR2 (germline): SGDLS, YYNGEE. The CDR3 is 12 residues long. V was cut by 2 bases and J by 8 bases, with 10 bases left in between. CDR3 bases: TGTGCCAGCAGCGTCGGGTCTGGAGGCTACACCTTC. Protein: CASSVGSGGYTF. Using reference TRBV9 and TRBJ1-2 for the parts outside the CDR3, the full variable domain is DSGVTQTPKHLITATGQRVTLRCSPRSGDLSVYWYQQSLDQGLQFLIQYYNGEERAKGNILERFSAQQFPDLHSELNLSSLELGDSALYFCASSVGSGGYTFGSGTRLTVV.

Only a few counts were recorded for this clone. V is TRBV9 and J is TRBJ2-5; TRBD1 might be the D (6 bases). CDR1 and CDR2 from the germline V gene are SGDLS and YYNGEE. The CDR3 extends over 14 amino acids. Between the trimmed V and J ends, which lost 0 bases and 5 bases, there was a span of 11 bases. In DNA form, the CDR3 reads TGTGCCAGCAGCGTAGGACAGGCCCGGGAGACCCAGTACTTC. It yields the protein CASSVGQARETQYF.

The CDR3 DNA reads TGTGCCAGCAGCTACCGGACAGGGGTTACCGTGGATACGCAGTATTTT. Protein product: CASSYRTGVTVDTQYF. V gene TRBV11-3 combines with J gene TRBJ2-3; 9 nucleotides match TRBD1. This CDR3 comprises 16 residues. The V gene's germline CDR1 is SGHNT and CDR2 YENEEA. V lost 4 bases to trimming and J lost 6 bases; unmatched junction nucleotides: 11.

The chain has TRBV9 and TRBJ1-1, with TRBD1 as a possible D gene (5 bases). CDR1 is SGDLS, CDR2 YYNGEE, per germline. V shed 3 bases and J shed 6 bases, with 15 bases lying between them. CDR3 length: 14 amino acids. The CDR3 DNA reads as TGTGCCAGCAGCGACGGGGGGAGGGGAGCTGAAGCTTTCTTT. This gives the protein CASSDGGRGAEAFF.

This chain joins TRBV28 and TRBJ2-5; 10 positions agree with TRBD2. The CDR3 has 16 amino acids. V gave up 4 bases and J gave up 4 bases; unmatched junction bases: 9. Per the germline V gene, CDR1 is MDHEN and CDR2 is SYDVKM. CDR3 region: CASSSDSGGRRETQYF. In DNA form, the CDR3 reads TGTGCCAGCAGTTCCGATAGCGGGGGGCGGAGAGAGACCCAGTACTTC.

The chain carries TRBV28 and TRBJ1-5, with a possible D match to TRBD1 (5 bases). V was cut by 2 bases and J by 1 base, with 9 bases left in between. Per the germline V gene, CDR1 is MDHEN and CDR2 is SYDVKM. The CDR3 sequence is 15 residues long. The DNA for the CDR3 is TGTGCCAGCAGTTTACAGGGAAGGAGCAATCAGCCCCAGCATTTT. As protein: CASSLQGRSNQPQHF. The variable domain in full, with the rest retrieved from reference TRBV28 and TRBJ1-5, is DVKVTQSSRYLVKRTGEKVFLECVQDMDHENMFWYRQDPGLGLRLIYFSYDVKMKEKGDIPEGYSVSREKKERFSLILESASTNQTSMYLCASSLQGRSNQPQHFGDGTRLSIL.

This clone occurred once. The V gene is TRBV28, the J gene TRBJ2-2, with TRBD2 matching 7 bases. Germline CDR1 MDHEN, CDR2 SYDVKM. The CDR3 extends over 16 amino acids. V dropped 5 bases and J dropped 0; count of bases not matched to a gene: 6. The CDR3 DNA is TGTGCCAGCAGTCCGTGGGAGGGATCGAACACCGGGGAGCTGTTTTTT. This translates into CASSPWEGSNTGELFF.

The CDR3 nucleotides are TGCAGTGCTAGTGTAACTAGCACCTCCTACAATGAGCAGTTCTTC. Protein sequence: CSASVTSTSYNEQFF. The chain couples TRBV20-1 to TRBJ2-1; the D gene is possibly TRBD2 (6 bases). V was trimmed by 3 bases and J by 0 bases, leaving 12 bases between them. This CDR3 region has 15 residues. Per germline, CDR1 DFQATT and CDR2 SNEGSKA (reference sequence).

The genes are TRBV27 and TRBJ2-1; maybe TRBD2 (6 bases). Trimming removed 1 base from V and 9 bases from J, with 10 bases in between. Germline CDR1 is MNHEY and CDR2 is SMNVEV (reference sequence). The CDR3 runs to 13 residues. CDR3 protein: CASSLFGGIEQFF. In nucleotides, the CDR3 is TGTGCCAGCAGTTTATTCGGCGGGATTGAGCAGTTCTTC.